This T cell receptor beta chain was captured by sequencing in a study of PD-1 blockade in classical Hodgkin lymphoma. About this clone: Antigen specificity is unknown.

All trial patients relapsed after autologous stem cell transplantation. From thawed PBMCs, CD4+ T cells were purified using magnetic negative selection. TCRdb's copy holds only in-frame clones and misses some; the assay was immunoSEQ multiplex PCR. The table lists 30,000 to 40,000 clones, 90% of them singletons. The study, taken as a whole, reports: The study found that TCR diversity rose significantly by C4D1 in CD4+ but not CD8+ cells.

This TCR was recovered from a human donor with classical Hodgkin lymphoma. The sample here was CD4+ T cells from blood, taken at baseline.

CDR3 protein: CASSIQGDTEAFF. CDR3 nucleotide sequence: TGCGCCAGCAGCATACAGGGGGACACTGAAGCTTTCTTT. The V and J genes are TRBV5-1 and TRBJ1-1, with 8 bases aligning to TRBD1. Losses at the gene ends were 4 bases for V and 3 bases for J; bases not matched to a gene: 2. Germline CDR1 SGHRS, CDR2 YFSETQ. The CDR3 is 13 residues long. Looking up the rest from reference TRBV5-1 and TRBJ1-1 gives the full variable domain: KAGVTQTPRYLIKTRGQQVTLSCSPISGHRSVSWYQQTPGQGLQFLFEYFSETQRNKGNFPGRFSGRQFSNSRSEMNVSTLELGDSALYLCASSIQGDTEAFFGQGTRLTVV.